This T cell receptor beta chain was recovered during a study of control samples from healthy donors and cancer patients. Clones were read by immunoSEQ multiplex PCR, and TCRdb kept only the in-frame ones, dropping some. This sample yields about 77,000 clones, of which about 92% are seen a single time; approximately 5.8% belongs to the top ten. The CDR3 covers 14 residues. Germline V gene sequence: CDR1 MNHEY, CDR2 SVGAGI. Trimming pared 8 bases from V and 2 bases from J, leaving 15 bases between. The sample was blood. The chain links TRBV6-5 to TRBJ1-2, with D unresolved. The origin of this receptor is a woman aged 60-75 years in good health. CDR3 in DNA: TGTGCCAGCCTTGGAGCAGTACTGAACTATGGCTACACCTTC. This gives the protein CASLGAVLNYGYTF.